This T cell receptor (beta chain) is drawn from a study of blood T cell repertoires in COVID-19. As originally analysed: It was from reference gene primer amplification that nucleated cell counts were estimated. Libraries were prepared by immunoSEQ multiplex PCR; TCRdb keeps only in-frame clonotypes and omits some of them. D and trimming come from the DNA, and the V and J calls and clone size come from that table. The table has 200,000 to 250,000 clones, around 84% seen once; the top ten hold 5.1%. The V gene's germline CDR1 is MNHEY and CDR2 SVGAGI. V gave up 3 bases and J gave up 1 base; unmatched junction bases: 4. This CDR3 region has 15 residues.

This receptor was obtained from a woman aged 55-69 years who had recovered from COVID-19. V and J are TRBV6-5 and TRBJ2-5, with TRBD1 matching 8 bases. Input material: peripheral blood. In DNA, the CDR3 is TGTGCCAGCAGTTATGGACAGGGCCTCCAAGAGACCCAGTACTTC. Amino acids: CASSYGQGLQETQYF.